The 28 T cell receptor beta chains listed next were all sequenced from one sample in a study of shared clonotypes between healthy human individuals (dated by TCRdb to 2020 to 2022). To prepare the library, the immunoSEQ multiplex PCR assay was applied. The source is immuneACCESS, and TCRdb retained only in-frame sequences with V and J called. Part of the clones is not carried over; for the studies checked, unresolved V genes explain less than half of this, and the remainder is unexplained. The sample table shows about 340,000 clones, and roughly 70% are seen once. About 10% of the sample is in the top ten clones. Sequencing was done on a sample of memory CD4+ T cells sorted from blood. The meaning of the sample's cell subset or site label: CD45RA-negative fraction. These receptors were collected from a man aged 25 to 40 in good health.

The chain has TRBV7-9 and TRBJ1-1, with D hard to call. Trimming left V 1 base short and J 4 bases short, with 7 bases between. The germline CDR1 and CDR2 sequences are SEHNR and FQNEAQ (reference sequence). CDR3 length: 13 residues. As DNA, the CDR3 is TGTGCCAGCAGCTTAGGGGTCGGCACTGAAGCTTTCTTT. Protein sequence: CASSLGVGTEAFF.

V usage is TRBV12-1 and J usage is TRBJ2-3; the D call in the table, TRBD2, was not verified against the DNA. TRBV12-1 is a known pseudogene. This CDR3 region has 17 residues. CDR3 DNA sequence: TGTGCCAGCAGGCGGCGGGGGGGCCTAATCCTTACTGATACGCAGTATTTT. Protein sequence: CASRRRGGLILTDTQYF.

This clone has just a few counts. This sequence joins TRBV30 and TRBJ2-2; weak D call: TRBD2 (5 bases). The CDR3 consists of 15 residues. The V end was cut by 1 base, the J end by 2 bases, with 11 bases between. Per germline, CDR1 GTSNPN and CDR2 SVGIG (reference sequence). The CDR3 reads CAWSAGLFNTGELFF. The CDR3 region has the DNA TGTGCCTGGAGTGCAGGACTCTTTAACACCGGGGAGCTGTTTTTT.

The J gene is TRBJ2-1, the V gene TRBV10-2; D possibly corresponds to TRBD2 (5 bases). Deletions cut 6 bases from V and 11 bases from J, with 20 bases between. This CDR3 region has 14 residues. Germline CDR1 reads WSHSY; CDR2 reads SAAADI. CDR3 nucleotides: TGCGCCAGCAGGGAACTAGGTTTTGACGGAAAGCAGTTCTTC. Protein product: CASRELGFDGKQFF.

On this clone itself: Different DNA sequences within this sample yield the same CDR3. The V gene is TRBV6-1, the J gene TRBJ1-4; 7 bases line up with TRBD1. With V trimmed by 4 bases and J by 7 bases, 3 bases remained unmatched. The CDR3 extends over 13 amino acids. CDR1 MNHNS and CDR2 SASEGT come from the germline V gene. In nucleotides, the CDR3 is TGTGCCAGCAGTGGACAGGGTGGTGAAAAACTGTTTTTT. Amino acid sequence: CASSGQGGEKLFF.

The chain combines TRBV7-2 with TRBJ2-5, with no clear D. The CDR3 loop spans 13 amino acids. Trimming removed 5 bases at V and 5 bases at J, with 12 bases between. The germline V gene has CDR1 SGHTA and CDR2 FQGNSA. CDR3 in DNA: TGTGCCAGCAGCAATGGGGTTCTGGAGACCCAGTACTTC. This sequence encodes CASSNGVLETQYF.

The gene calls are TRBV6-5 and TRBJ2-7; tentative D call: TRBD1 (5 bases). Germline lookup yields CDR1 MNHEY and CDR2 SVGAGI. CDR3 length equals 13 residues. The germline V and J ends were trimmed by 4 bases and 6 bases, with 13 bases remaining between them. The CDR3 nucleotides are TGTGCCAGCAGTTTAGGGGAAACTCGCGAGCAGTACTTC. Amino acids: CASSLGETREQYF.

About this clone: This same CDR3 is encoded by further DNA sequences in the sample. The chain combines TRBV28 with TRBJ2-7, with unresolved D. The V end lost 7 bases, the J end lost 3 bases, and 7 bases lay between the germline ends. CDR3 size: 11 residues. In germline, CDR1 is MDHEN, CDR2 SYDVKM. The CDR3 nucleotides read TGTGCCAGCACGGGCGTCTACGAGCAGTACTTC. Its translation is CASTGVYEQYF.

This clone was seen a handful of times. The chain has TRBV19 and TRBJ1-1, with TRBD1 as a possible D gene (6 bases). Trimming left V 3 bases short and J 3 bases short, with 14 bases between. The germline V gene encodes CDR1 LNHDA and CDR2 SQIVND (reference sequence). The CDR3 is 15 amino acids. This chain's CDR3 is CASSIPQGRDTEAFF. The CDR3 DNA follows: TGTGCCAGTAGTATTCCACAGGGTCGCGACACTGAAGCTTTCTTT.

The V and J genes are TRBV5-1 and TRBJ1-5, with D perhaps TRBD1 (5 bases). The CDR3 has 15 residues. V was trimmed by 0 bases and J by 4 bases, leaving 11 bases between them. Germline assignment: CDR1 SGHRS and CDR2 YFSETQ. The CDR3 protein is CASSLDGGPNQPQHF. CDR3 DNA: TGCGCCAGCAGCTTGGACGGGGGACCAAATCAGCCCCAGCATTTT.

The chain is built from TRBV28 and TRBJ2-1; no firm D call. There are 17 residues in the CDR3. CDR1 is MDHEN, CDR2 SYDVKM, per germline. V lost 6 bases to trimming and J lost 0 bases, with 18 bases between them. The CDR3 is CASSSGPHLSSYNEQFF. CDR3 nucleotide sequence: TGTGCCAGCAGCTCCGGACCTCACCTAAGCTCCTACAATGAGCAGTTCTTC. The whole variable domain, remainder taken from reference TRBV28 and TRBJ2-1, is DVKVTQSSRYLVKRTGEKVFLECVQDMDHENMFWYRQDPGLGLRLIYFSYDVKMKEKGDIPEGYSVSREKKERFSLILESASTNQTSMYLCASSSGPHLSSYNEQFFGPGTRLTVL.

The V call is TRBV19, the J call TRBJ2-6; 7 bases match TRBD1. The junction had 9 bases not matched to a gene; V was cut back by 3 bases and J by 10 bases. The CDR3 loop spans 15 amino acids. In germline, CDR1 is LNHDA, CDR2 SQIVND (reference sequence). This CDR3 is CASSIGTAIENVLTF. In nucleotides, the CDR3 is TGTGCCAGTAGTATCGGGACAGCAATTGAAAACGTCCTGACTTTC.

The rearrangement uses TRBV19 and TRBJ2-7, with D possibly TRBD2 on 5 matching bases. Germline lookup yields CDR1 LNHDA and CDR2 SQIVND (reference sequence). Deletions cut 6 bases from V and 0 bases from J, with 12 bases between. This CDR3 is built from 14 residues. CDR3 sequence (DNA): TGTGCCAGTAGCAGGATGACTACCTCCTACGAGCAGTACTTC. Translating gives CASSRMTTSYEQYF.

This clone was counted at least ten times. J is TRBJ1-1 and V is TRBV28; D gene unclear. Germline V gene sequence: CDR1 MDHEN, CDR2 SYDVKM. Trimming took 8 bases from V and 2 from J, leaving 15 bases between them. This CDR3 has 14 residues. CDR3 in amino acids: CASSSAGSNTEAFF. The CDR3 DNA is TGTGCCAGCTCCTCGGCTGGGTCAAACACTGAAGCTTTCTTT.

The V gene is TRBV27, the J gene TRBJ2-1, with D unclear. With 6 bases removed from V and 9 bases from J, the gap between germline ends came to 6 bases. The CDR3 is made up of 10 amino acids. Germline assignment: CDR1 MNHEY and CDR2 SMNVEV (reference sequence). The CDR3 loop is CASRRLEQFF. The CDR3 DNA sequence: TGTGCCAGCAGAAGACTTGAGCAGTTCTTC.

The V call is TRBV9, the J call TRBJ1-2, with TRBD1 matching over 7 bases. This CDR3 is 15 amino acids long. J gave up 6 bases and V 0 bases, and 8 bases lay outside the gene matches. Germline V gene sequence: CDR1 SGDLS, CDR2 YYNGEE. The CDR3 sequence is CASSVDGRTGDGYTF. The DNA of the CDR3 is TGTGCCAGCAGCGTAGACGGCCGTACAGGGGATGGCTACACCTTC.

In its sample, this clone was seen a few times. This chain uses TRBV5-4 with TRBJ2-5, with unresolved D. This CDR3 spans 11 amino acids. V was cut by 4 bases and J by 7 bases, with 8 bases left in between. Germline lookup yields CDR1 SGHNT and CDR2 YYREEE (reference sequence). The chain's CDR3 is CASSLLTTQYF. The CDR3 DNA is TGTGCCAGCAGCCTTTTGACGACCCAGTACTTC.

The chain links TRBV15 to TRBJ2-5, with D perhaps TRBD2 (5 bases). The CDR3 is 16 residues long. CDR1 and CDR2 (germline): LNHNV, YYDKDF (reference sequence). V gave up 0 bases and J gave up 0 bases, with 11 bases separating them. The CDR3 DNA reads as TGTGCCACCAGCAGAGATTCCGGGGTGTACCAAGAGACCCAGTACTTC. Amino acids: CATSRDSGVYQETQYF.

The chain carries TRBV6-1 and TRBJ1-2; D gene unclear. Trimming left V 1 base short and J 4 bases short, with 4 bases between. The length of the CDR3 is 12 residues. Germline CDR1 and CDR2: MNHNS and SASEGT. The CDR3 protein is CASSEGTYGYTF. In nucleotides, the CDR3 is TGTGCCAGCAGTGAAGGAACCTATGGCTACACCTTC.

This clone was detected once. The chain employs TRBV5-1 and TRBJ2-1; tentatively, D is TRBD1 or TRBD2 (6 bases each). This CDR3 has 14 amino acids. Trimming shortened V by 2 bases and J by 8 bases, and 14 bases separated the two germline ends. Germline CDR1 and CDR2: SGHRS and YFSETQ. This CDR3 reads CASSFLWGADEQFF. The CDR3 nucleotides are TGCGCCAGCAGCTTCTTATGGGGGGCGGATGAGCAGTTCTTC.

The chain links TRBV6-1 to TRBJ2-3; TRBD2 matches at 7 bases. Unmatched junction bases numbered 4, after V lost 2 bases and J lost 2 bases. The CDR3 runs 15 residues. The germline gives CDR1 MNHNS, CDR2 SASEGT. The CDR3 sequence: CASSEPSGTTDTQYF. The CDR3 nucleotides read TGTGCCAGCAGTGAACCGAGCGGGACCACAGATACGCAGTATTTT.

The chain's CDR3 is CAWSYVRTFRSTGELFF. DNA for the CDR3: TGTGCCTGGTCATATGTTCGGACCTTCAGGAGCACCGGGGAGCTGTTTTTT. V is TRBV30 and J is TRBJ2-2; D not certain. The CDR3 loop spans 17 amino acids. Per the germline V gene, CDR1 is GTSNPN and CDR2 is SVGIG (reference sequence). The germline V and J ends were trimmed by 5 bases and 4 bases, with 23 bases remaining between them.

This clone was recorded a few times. V usage is TRBV5-6 and J usage is TRBJ2-1; D call uncertain. The V and J ends lost 3 bases and 8 bases respectively, with 12 bases between them. The CDR3 totals 13 residues. CDR1 is SGHDT and CDR2 is YYEEEE in the germline V gene. This CDR3 reads CASSSLSRDEQFF. DNA for the CDR3: TGTGCCAGCAGCTCCCTATCTAGGGATGAGCAGTTCTTC.

The chain couples TRBV9 to TRBJ2-2; perhaps D is TRBD1 or TRBD2 (5 bases each). The CDR3 extends over 21 amino acids. Trimming took 0 bases from V and 1 from J, leaving 25 bases between them. CDR1 is SGDLS and CDR2 is YYNGEE in the germline V gene. CDR3 residues: CASSVEGAGWLPSMNTGELFF. The CDR3 nucleotides read TGTGCCAGCAGCGTAGAGGGAGCAGGGTGGTTACCGTCAATGAACACCGGGGAGCTGTTTTTT.

The chain uses TRBV6-6 and TRBJ1-5; D gene unclear. V was clipped by 7 bases and J by 5 bases, with 9 bases between them. Germline CDR1 reads MNHNY; CDR2 reads SVGAGI (reference sequence). The CDR3 consists of 12 residues. The CDR3 region has the DNA TGTGCCAGCAAGAATGGTGATCAGCCCCAGCATTTT. The encoded protein is CASKNGDQPQHF.

This clone was detected ten times or more. This chain uses TRBV4-3 with TRBJ2-3; 8 bases line up with TRBD1. J lost 2 bases, V lost 0 bases, and 10 bases had no gene match. The CDR3 covers 18 residues. CDR1 is LGHNA, CDR2 YSLEER, per germline. CDR3 nucleotides: TGCGCCAGCAGCCAAGAGGCACCCGGGACAGGTCACACAGATACGCAGTATTTT. Amino acid sequence: CASSQEAPGTGHTDTQYF.

CDR3 in DNA: TGTGCCAGCAGACGGGACCTCCGGGGGGCCCAGTACTTC. It specifies CASRRDLRGAQYF. The chain has TRBV27 and TRBJ2-5; the match to TRBD2 covers 7 bases. Germline loops: CDR1 MNHEY, CDR2 SMNVEV (reference sequence). V lost 6 bases to trimming and J lost 9 bases; unmatched junction nucleotides: 10. CDR3 length: 13 amino acids.

A word on this clone: Distinct nucleotide sequences in the sample also encode this CDR3. The chain has TRBV7-8 and TRBJ2-7; 7 bases align to TRBD2. The CDR3 is made up of 13 amino acids. V was pared by 6 bases and J by 2 bases, with 4 bases of the junction left unmatched. Germline V lookup: CDR1 SGHVS, CDR2 FQNEAQ. CDR3 nucleotide sequence: TGTGCCAGCAGTAGCGGGCTTGCCTACGAGCAGTACTTC. Its protein is CASSSGLAYEQYF.